The 14 T cell receptor beta chains reported below all come from one sample, sequenced in a study of T-cell reconstitution after alpha-beta-depleted transplantation in children. Researchers prepared the TCRbeta library using unique molecular identifiers, the study reports. One entry per CDR3 protein results from TCRdb running MiXCR on the PCR reads. Of roughly 670,000 distinct CDR3 sequences in the sample, 13% were seen once. The sequencing used PBMCs, collected before TCRalphabeta/CD19-depleted stem cell transplant. The receptors here all came from a girl aged 2 to 9 with congenital amegakaryocytic thrombocytopenia, due to receive a stem cell transplant.

The sample holds many counts of this clonotype. The genes are TRBV2 and TRBJ2-1, with 7 bases aligning to TRBD2. From germline, CDR1 is SNHLY and CDR2 FYNNEI. V was clipped by 5 bases and J by 4 bases; unmatched bases: 2. This CDR3 contains 13 residues. DNA for the CDR3: TGTGCCAGCAGTCGGGGGGTTTACAATGAGCAGTTCTTC. This gives the protein CASSRGVYNEQFF.

This clonotype was seen at least ten times. The V call is TRBV12-3 or TRBV12-4, the J call TRBJ2-7, with 14 bases lining up with TRBD2. The V segment lost 6 bases and the J segment 5 bases; nucleotides outside the gene matches: 6. CDR3 length: 15 residues. The CDR3 nucleotides read TGTGCCAGCAGCATCGGGACTAGCGGGAGCCACGAGCAGTACTTC. This translates into CASSIGTSGSHEQYF.

The V gene is TRBV28, the J gene TRBJ1-3, with D unresolved. The CDR3 covers 15 residues. Germline V gene data show CDR1 as MDHEN and CDR2 as SYDVKM. The V end was cut by 5 bases, the J end by 5 bases, with 16 bases between. CDR3 sequence: CASSRETRFRNTIYF. The CDR3 DNA reads as TGTGCCAGCAGTCGAGAAACGAGGTTTAGAAACACCATATATTTT.

This rearrangement joins TRBV11-1 to TRBJ2-1; tentatively, D is TRBD2 (6 bases). Germline-derived CDR1 and CDR2 are SGHAT and FQDESV (reference sequence). This CDR3 is 18 amino acids long. Trimming pared 4 bases from V and 0 bases from J, leaving 19 bases between. The CDR3 loop is CASSSLGMGGDSYNEQFF. As DNA, the CDR3 is TGTGCCAGCAGCTCCCTCGGGATGGGGGGTGACTCCTACAATGAGCAGTTCTTC.

This clonotype was seen only a few times. The rearrangement joins TRBV7-9 to TRBJ2-5, with D possibly being TRBD2 (6 bases). Germline CDR1 and CDR2: SEHNR and FQNEAQ (reference sequence). V was trimmed by 2 bases and J by 4 bases, leaving 14 bases between them. This CDR3 comprises 15 residues. The CDR3 sequence: CASSLFGGDRETQYF. CDR3 nucleotide sequence: TGTGCCAGCAGCTTATTTGGAGGGGACCGAGAGACCCAGTACTTC.

The chain is built from TRBV12-3 or TRBV12-4 and TRBJ2-1, with 7 nucleotides matching TRBD2. The CDR3 is 14 residues long. The V and J ends lost 11 bases and 7 bases, in that order; junction bases with no gene match: 14. The CDR3 loop is CALAAGAGLNEQFF. The CDR3 nucleotides are TGTGCCTTGGCGGCGGGAGCAGGGTTAAATGAGCAGTTCTTC.

About this clonotype itself: A much larger clone lies a single base off, so this may be a read error. The V and J genes are TRBV6-1 and TRBJ1-1; 7 nucleotides align to TRBD1. This CDR3 comprises 16 residues. Germline CDR1 reads MNHNS; CDR2 reads SASEGT. This CDR3 reads CPSSRGTAITNTEAFF. The CDR3 DNA is TGTCCCAGCAGCCGAGGGACAGCGATCACCAACACTGAAGCTTTCTTT.

This clonotype was detected only a few times. The chain combines TRBV29-1 with TRBJ2-7; 9 bases match TRBD2. Germline CDR1 is SQVTM and CDR2 is ANQGSEA. This CDR3 region has 15 residues. Trimming removed 6 bases from V and 3 bases from J; junction bases left unmatched: 12. CDR3 DNA sequence: TGCAGCGTCGGGGGCCTAGCGGGAAGATTCTACGAGCAGTACTTC. Amino acid sequence: CSVGGLAGRFYEQYF.

This clonotype was counted ten times or more. The chain carries TRBV6-5 and TRBJ2-7; 10 bases are a match to TRBD2. CDR1 and CDR2 from the germline V gene are MNHEY and SVGAGI. V was clipped by 4 bases and J by 3 bases; unmatched bases: 12. The CDR3 has 17 residues. CDR3 nucleotide sequence: TGTGCCAGCAGTTCCCGACAGAGCCCTAGCGGGAGCTACGAGCAGTACTTC. Its translation is CASSSRQSPSGSYEQYF.

This clonotype was seen more than once but under ten times. The chain is built from TRBV7-3 and TRBJ2-2; possibly TRBD1 for D (6 bases). There are 15 residues in the CDR3. Germline CDR1 reads SGHTA; CDR2 reads FQGTGA. Trimming removed 1 base from V and 5 bases from J, with 11 bases in between. The CDR3 DNA reads TGTGCCAGCAGCTTAAAGGGGGATGGAACCGGGGAGCTGTTTTTT. This encodes CASSLKGDGTGELFF.

This clonotype was recorded at least ten times. The rearrangement links TRBV5-1 to TRBJ1-5, with TRBD1 identical over 9 bases. Looked up from germline, CDR1 is SGHRS and CDR2 is YFSETQ. The ends lost 4 bases at V and 5 bases at J; junction bases unmatched: 7. This CDR3 has 15 residues. CDR3 residues: CASSEGQGWDQPQHF. CDR3 nucleotide sequence: TGCGCCAGCAGCGAGGGACAGGGCTGGGATCAGCCCCAGCATTTT.

This clonotype has ten or more counts. The J gene is TRBJ2-3, the V gene TRBV20-1; no reliable D call. Trimming left V 0 bases short and J 5 bases short, with 3 bases between. Germline CDR1 and CDR2: DFQATT and SNEGSKA (reference sequence). There are 11 residues in the CDR3. The CDR3 coding sequence is TGCAGTGCTAGAGAGGGAGATACGCAGTATTTT. This encodes CSAREGDTQYF.

The chain employs TRBV11-1 and TRBJ2-1, with 11 bases aligning to TRBD2. This CDR3 has 18 residues. V dropped 4 bases and J dropped 9; count of bases not matched to a gene: 17. Germline CDR1 reads SGHAT; CDR2 reads FQDESV (reference sequence). The CDR3 DNA follows: TGTGCCAGCAGCTCAGACAGAGCCACTAGCGGGAGATCTCTTGAGCAGTTCTTC. This sequence encodes CASSSDRATSGRSLEQFF.

This clonotype was seen repeatedly, ten times or more. V and J are TRBV6-5 and TRBJ2-2; D remains ambiguous. This CDR3 has 14 amino acids. V was pared by 2 bases and J by 9 bases, with 13 bases between. Germline CDR1 reads MNHEY; CDR2 reads SVGAGI. The CDR3 nucleotides are TGTGCCAGCAGTTACACCCCTATGGGCCGGGAGCTGTTTTTT. Translation gives CASSYTPMGRELFF.